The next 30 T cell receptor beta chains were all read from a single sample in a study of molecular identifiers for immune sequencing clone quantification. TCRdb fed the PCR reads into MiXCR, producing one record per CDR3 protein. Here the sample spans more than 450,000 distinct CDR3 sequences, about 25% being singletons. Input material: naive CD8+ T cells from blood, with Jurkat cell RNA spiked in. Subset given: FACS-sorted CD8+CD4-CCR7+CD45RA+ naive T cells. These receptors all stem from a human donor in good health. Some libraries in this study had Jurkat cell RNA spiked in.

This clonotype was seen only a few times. CDR3 nucleotides: TGTGCCAGTAGTACTTACGACTGGGGGGTTACAGATACGCAGTATTTT. It codes for CASSTYDWGVTDTQYF. The chain joins TRBV19 to TRBJ2-3; D perhaps matches TRBD2 (6 bases). V was trimmed by 4 bases and J by 3 bases, leaving 17 bases between them. Germline lookup yields CDR1 LNHDA and CDR2 SQIVND (reference sequence). The CDR3 is 16 amino acids.

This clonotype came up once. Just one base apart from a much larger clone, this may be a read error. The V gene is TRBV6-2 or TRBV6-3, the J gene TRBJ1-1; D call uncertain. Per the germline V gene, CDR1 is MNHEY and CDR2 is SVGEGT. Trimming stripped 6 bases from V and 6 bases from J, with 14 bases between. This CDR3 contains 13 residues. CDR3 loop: CASRDDGFPEAFF. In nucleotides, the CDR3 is TGTGCCAGCAGAGACGACGGGTTCCCTGAAGCTTTCTTT.

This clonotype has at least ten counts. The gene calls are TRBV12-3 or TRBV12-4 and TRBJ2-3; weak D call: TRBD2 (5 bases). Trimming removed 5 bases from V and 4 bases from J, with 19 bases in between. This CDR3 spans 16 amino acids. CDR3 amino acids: CASSPNDGVDADTQYF. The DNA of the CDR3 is TGTGCCAGCAGTCCGAATGACGGGGTAGATGCAGATACGCAGTATTTT.

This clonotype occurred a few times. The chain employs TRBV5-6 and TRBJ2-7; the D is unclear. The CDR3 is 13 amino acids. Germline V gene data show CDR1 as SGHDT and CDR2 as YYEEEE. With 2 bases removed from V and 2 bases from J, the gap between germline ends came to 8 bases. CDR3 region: CASSFEPAYEQYF. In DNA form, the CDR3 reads TGTGCCAGCAGCTTCGAACCGGCCTACGAGCAGTACTTC.

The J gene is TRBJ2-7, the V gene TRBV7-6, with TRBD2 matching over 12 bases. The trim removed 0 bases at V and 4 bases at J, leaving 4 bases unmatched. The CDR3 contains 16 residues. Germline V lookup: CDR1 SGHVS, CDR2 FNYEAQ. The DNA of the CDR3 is TGTGCCAGCAGCTTAGCGGCGCTAGCGGGAGGGTACGAGCAGTACTTC. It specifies CASSLAALAGGYEQYF.

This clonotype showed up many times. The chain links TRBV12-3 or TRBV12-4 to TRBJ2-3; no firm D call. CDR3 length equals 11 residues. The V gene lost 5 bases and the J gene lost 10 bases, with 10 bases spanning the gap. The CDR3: CASSPRFAQYF. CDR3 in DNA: TGTGCCAGCAGTCCCAGATTTGCGCAGTATTTT.

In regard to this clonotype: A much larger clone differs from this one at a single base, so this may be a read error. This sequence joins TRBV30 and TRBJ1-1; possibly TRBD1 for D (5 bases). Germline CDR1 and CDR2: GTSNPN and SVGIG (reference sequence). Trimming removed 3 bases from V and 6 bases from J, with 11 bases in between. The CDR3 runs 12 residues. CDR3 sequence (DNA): TGTGCCTGGAGCAGACAGAGAGCTGAAGCTTTCTTT. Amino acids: CAWSRQRAEAFF. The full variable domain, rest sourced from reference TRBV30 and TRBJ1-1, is SQTIHQWPATLVQPVGSPLSLECTVEGTSNPNLYWYRQAAGRGLQLLFYSVGIGQISSEVPQNLSASRPQDRQFILSSKKLLLSDSGFYLCAWSRQRAEAFFGQGTRLTVV.

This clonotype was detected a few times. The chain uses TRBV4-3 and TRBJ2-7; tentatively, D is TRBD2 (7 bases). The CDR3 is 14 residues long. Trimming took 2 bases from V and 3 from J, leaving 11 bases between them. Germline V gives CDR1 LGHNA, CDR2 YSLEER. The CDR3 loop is CASSQWEGGYEQYF. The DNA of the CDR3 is TGCGCCAGCAGCCAATGGGAGGGGGGCTACGAGCAGTACTTC.

CDR3 nucleotides: TGTGCCAGCAGCCAGACCCGACTAGCGGGCCTAGGCTACAATGAGCAGTTCTTC. It codes for CASSQTRLAGLGYNEQFF. The chain employs TRBV7-2 and TRBJ2-1, with 10 bases fitting TRBD2. The germline CDR1 and CDR2 sequences are SGHTA and FQGNSA. The CDR3 spans 18 residues. Trimming removed 5 bases from V and 3 bases from J; junction bases left unmatched: 13.

As DNA, the CDR3 is TGTGCCAGTAGTACGGACAGGGGATATCTTTTGAACACTGAAGCTTTCTTT. Translating it yields CASSTDRGYLLNTEAFF. The V call is TRBV19, the J call TRBJ1-1; 9 bases are a match to TRBD1. Germline trimming cut 4 bases from V and 0 bases from J; bases unmatched to any gene: 9. Germline V gene data show CDR1 as LNHDA and CDR2 as SQIVND (reference sequence). The CDR3 loop spans 17 amino acids.

CDR3 sequence: CASSHMGQDSMSYEQYF. The DNA of the CDR3 is TGTGCCAGCAGCCATATGGGGCAGGACTCGATGTCCTACGAGCAGTACTTC. The chain recombines TRBV4-2 with TRBJ2-7; the D call may be TRBD1 or TRBD2 (5 bases each). The CDR3 covers 17 residues. Germline lookup yields CDR1 LGHNA and CDR2 YNFKEQ. Deletions cut 3 bases from V and 1 base from J, with 19 bases between.

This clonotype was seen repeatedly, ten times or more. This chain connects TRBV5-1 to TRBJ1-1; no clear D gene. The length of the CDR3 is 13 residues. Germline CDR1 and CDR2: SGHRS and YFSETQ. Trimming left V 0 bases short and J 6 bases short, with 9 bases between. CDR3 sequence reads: CASSLVSGAEAFF. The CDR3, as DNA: TGCGCCAGCAGCTTGGTATCGGGCGCTGAAGCTTTCTTT.

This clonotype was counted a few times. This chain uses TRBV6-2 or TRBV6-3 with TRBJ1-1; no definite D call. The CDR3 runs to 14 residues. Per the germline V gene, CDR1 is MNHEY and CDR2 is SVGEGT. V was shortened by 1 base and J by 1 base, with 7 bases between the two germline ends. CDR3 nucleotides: TGTGCCAGCAGTTACTTTTGGGAGAACACTGAAGCTTTCTTT. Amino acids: CASSYFWENTEAFF.

CDR3: CASRQGQGNTGELFF. CDR3 DNA: TGTGCCAGCAGACAGGGACAGGGTAACACCGGGGAGCTGTTTTTT. The rearrangement links TRBV6-5 to TRBJ2-2, with 9 bases identical to TRBD1. CDR3 length: 15 residues. Germline assignment: CDR1 MNHEY and CDR2 SVGAGI. V trimming: 6 bases; J trimming: 2 bases; junction bases outside the gene matches: 4.

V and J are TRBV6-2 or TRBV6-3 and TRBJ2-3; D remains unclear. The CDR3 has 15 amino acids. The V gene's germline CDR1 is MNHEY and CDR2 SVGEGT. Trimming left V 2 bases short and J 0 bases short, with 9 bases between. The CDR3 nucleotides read TGTGCCAGCAGTTACGCCGGGTTTAGCACAGATACGCAGTATTTT. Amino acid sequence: CASSYAGFSTDTQYF.

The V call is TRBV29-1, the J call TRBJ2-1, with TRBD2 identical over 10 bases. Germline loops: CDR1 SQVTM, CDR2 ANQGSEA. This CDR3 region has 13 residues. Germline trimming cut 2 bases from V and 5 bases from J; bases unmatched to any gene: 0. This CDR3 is CSVELAGDNEQFF. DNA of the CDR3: TGCAGCGTTGAACTAGCGGGGGACAATGAGCAGTTCTTC.

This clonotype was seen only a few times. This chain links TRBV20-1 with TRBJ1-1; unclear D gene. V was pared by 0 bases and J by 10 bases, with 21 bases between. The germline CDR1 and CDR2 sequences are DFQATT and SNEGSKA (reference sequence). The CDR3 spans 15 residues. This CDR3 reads CSARDLDGGLSVAFF. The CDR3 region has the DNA TGCAGTGCTAGAGATCTTGACGGAGGTTTGAGTGTAGCTTTCTTT.

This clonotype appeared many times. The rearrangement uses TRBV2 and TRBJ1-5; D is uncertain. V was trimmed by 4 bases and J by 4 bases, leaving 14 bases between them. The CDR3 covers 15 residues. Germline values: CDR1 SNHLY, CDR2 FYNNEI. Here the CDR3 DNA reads TGTGCCAGCAGTGCCCCCGAGGACCTGAATCAGCCCCAGCATTTT. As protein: CASSAPEDLNQPQHF.

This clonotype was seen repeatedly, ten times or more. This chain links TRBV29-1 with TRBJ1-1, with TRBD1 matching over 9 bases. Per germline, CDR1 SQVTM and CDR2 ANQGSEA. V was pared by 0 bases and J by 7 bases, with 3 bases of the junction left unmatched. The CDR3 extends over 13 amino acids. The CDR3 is CSVEENRGREAFF. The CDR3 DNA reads TGCAGCGTTGAAGAAAACAGGGGGCGTGAAGCTTTCTTT.

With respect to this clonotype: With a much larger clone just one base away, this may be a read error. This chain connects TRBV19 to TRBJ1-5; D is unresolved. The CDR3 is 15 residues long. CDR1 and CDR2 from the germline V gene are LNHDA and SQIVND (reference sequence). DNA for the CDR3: TGTGCCAGTAGTTACGGGCGACGGAGCAATCAGCCCCGGCATTTT. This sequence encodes CASSYGRRSNQPRHF.

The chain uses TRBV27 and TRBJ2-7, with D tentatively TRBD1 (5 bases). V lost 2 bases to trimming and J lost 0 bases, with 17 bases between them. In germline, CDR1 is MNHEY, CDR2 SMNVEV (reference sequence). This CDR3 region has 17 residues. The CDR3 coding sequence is TGTGCCAGCAGTTTAAGTGGTATAGGGGCGCTCTCCTACGAGCAGTACTTC. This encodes CASSLSGIGALSYEQYF.

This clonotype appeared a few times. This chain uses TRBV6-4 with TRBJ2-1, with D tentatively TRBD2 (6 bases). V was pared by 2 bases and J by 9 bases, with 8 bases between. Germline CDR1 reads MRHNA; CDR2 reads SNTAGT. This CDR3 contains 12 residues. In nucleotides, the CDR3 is TGTGCCAGCAGTGACAGGGACTGTGAGCAGTTCTTC. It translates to CASSDRDCEQFF.

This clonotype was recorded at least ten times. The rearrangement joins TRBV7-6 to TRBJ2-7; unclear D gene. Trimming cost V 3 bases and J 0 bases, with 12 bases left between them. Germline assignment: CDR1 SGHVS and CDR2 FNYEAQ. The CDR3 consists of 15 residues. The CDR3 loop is CASSFGRASSYEQYF. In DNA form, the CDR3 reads TGTGCCAGCAGCTTTGGTCGGGCTAGCTCCTACGAGCAGTACTTC.

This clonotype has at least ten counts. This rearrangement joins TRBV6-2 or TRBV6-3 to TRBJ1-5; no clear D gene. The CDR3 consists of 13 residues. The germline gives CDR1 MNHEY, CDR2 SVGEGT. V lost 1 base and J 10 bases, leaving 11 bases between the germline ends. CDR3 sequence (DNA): TGTGCCAGCAGTTACTTGGAGGTGGAACCCCAGCATTTT. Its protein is CASSYLEVEPQHF.

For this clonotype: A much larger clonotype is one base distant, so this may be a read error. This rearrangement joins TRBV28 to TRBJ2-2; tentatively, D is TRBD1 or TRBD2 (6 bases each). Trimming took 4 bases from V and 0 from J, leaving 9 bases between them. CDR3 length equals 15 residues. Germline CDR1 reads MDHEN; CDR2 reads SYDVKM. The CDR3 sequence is CASSWRGTNTGELFF. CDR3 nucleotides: TGTGCCAGCAGTTGGAGGGGGACGAACACCGGGGAGCTGTTTTTT.

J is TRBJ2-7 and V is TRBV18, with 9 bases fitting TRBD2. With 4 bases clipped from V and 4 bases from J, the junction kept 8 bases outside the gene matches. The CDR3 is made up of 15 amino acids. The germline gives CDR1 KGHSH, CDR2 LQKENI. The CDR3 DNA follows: TGTGCCAGCTCACTATTCTCGGCGGGGGGGTACGAGCAGTACTTC. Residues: CASSLFSAGGYEQYF.

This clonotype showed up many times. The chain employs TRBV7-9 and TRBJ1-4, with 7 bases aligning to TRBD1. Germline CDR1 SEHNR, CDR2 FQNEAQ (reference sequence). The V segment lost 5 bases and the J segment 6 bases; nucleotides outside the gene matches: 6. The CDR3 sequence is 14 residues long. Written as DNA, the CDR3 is TGTGCCAGCAGCGGAACAGGGGTTTATGAAAAACTGTTTTTT. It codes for CASSGTGVYEKLFF.

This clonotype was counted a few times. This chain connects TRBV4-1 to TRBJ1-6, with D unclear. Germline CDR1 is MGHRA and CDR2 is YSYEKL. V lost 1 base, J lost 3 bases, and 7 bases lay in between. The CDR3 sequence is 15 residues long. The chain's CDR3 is CASSQGRDYNSPLHF. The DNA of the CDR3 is TGCGCCAGCAGCCAAGGGCGAGACTATAATTCACCCCTCCACTTT.

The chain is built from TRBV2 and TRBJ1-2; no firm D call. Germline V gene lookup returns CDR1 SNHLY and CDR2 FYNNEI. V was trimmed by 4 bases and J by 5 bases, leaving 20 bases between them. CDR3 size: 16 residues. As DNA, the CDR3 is TGTGCCAGCAGTGGAGCCCCCGCAGGAGTACCTTATGGCTACACCTTC. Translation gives CASSGAPAGVPYGYTF.

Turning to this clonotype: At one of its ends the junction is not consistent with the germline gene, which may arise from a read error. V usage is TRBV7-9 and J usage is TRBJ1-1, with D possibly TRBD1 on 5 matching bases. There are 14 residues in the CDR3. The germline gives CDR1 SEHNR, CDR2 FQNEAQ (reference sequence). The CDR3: CASSLSTANTEASF. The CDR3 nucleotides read TGTGCCAGCAGCTTGTCGACAGCAAACACTGAAGCTTCCTTT.